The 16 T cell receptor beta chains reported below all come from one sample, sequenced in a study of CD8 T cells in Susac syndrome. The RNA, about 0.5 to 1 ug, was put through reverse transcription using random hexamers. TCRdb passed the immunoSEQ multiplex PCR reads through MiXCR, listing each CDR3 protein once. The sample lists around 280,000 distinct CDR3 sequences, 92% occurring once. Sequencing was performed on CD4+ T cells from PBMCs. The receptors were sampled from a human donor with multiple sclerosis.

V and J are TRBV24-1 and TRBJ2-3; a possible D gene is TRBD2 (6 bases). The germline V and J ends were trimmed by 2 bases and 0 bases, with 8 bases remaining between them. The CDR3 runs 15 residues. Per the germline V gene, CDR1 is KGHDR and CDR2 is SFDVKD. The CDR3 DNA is TGTGCCACCAGTGATTCCCGGGGGAGCACAGATACGCAGTATTTT. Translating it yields CATSDSRGSTDTQYF.

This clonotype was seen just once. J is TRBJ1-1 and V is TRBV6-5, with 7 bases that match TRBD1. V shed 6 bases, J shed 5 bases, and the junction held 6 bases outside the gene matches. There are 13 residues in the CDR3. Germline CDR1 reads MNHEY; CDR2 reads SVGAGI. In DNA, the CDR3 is TGTGCCAGCAGGACAGGGCGGCGGACTGAAGCTTTCTTT. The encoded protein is CASRTGRRTEAFF.

Here the CDR3 reads CASRPAGAGASNQPQHF. CDR3 in DNA: TGTGCCAGCCGACCAGCGGGGGCCGGGGCGAGCAATCAGCCCCAGCATTTT. V is TRBV19 and J is TRBJ1-5; possibly TRBD1 for D (6 bases). V lost 9 bases, J lost 1 base, and 22 bases lay in between. CDR1 and CDR2 from the germline V gene are LNHDA and SQIVND (reference sequence). The CDR3 loop spans 17 amino acids. The whole variable domain, remainder taken from reference TRBV19 and TRBJ1-5, is DGGITQSPKYLFRKEGQNVTLSCEQNLNHDAMYWYRQDPGQGLRLIYYSQIVNDFQKGDIAEGYSVSREKKESFPLTVTSAQKNPTAFYLCASRPAGAGASNQPQHFGDGTRLSIL.

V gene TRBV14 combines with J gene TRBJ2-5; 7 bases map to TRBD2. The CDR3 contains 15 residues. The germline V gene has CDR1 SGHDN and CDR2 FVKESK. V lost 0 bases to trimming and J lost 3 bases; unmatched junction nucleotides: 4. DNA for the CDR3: TGTGCCAGCAGCCAAGAGGGTCTAGCGGAAGAGACCCAGTACTTC. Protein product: CASSQEGLAEETQYF.

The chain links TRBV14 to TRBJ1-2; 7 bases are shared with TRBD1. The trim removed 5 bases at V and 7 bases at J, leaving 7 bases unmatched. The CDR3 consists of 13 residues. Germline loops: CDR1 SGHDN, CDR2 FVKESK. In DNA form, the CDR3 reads TGTGCCAGCAGCTACCGACAGGGCATTGGCTACACCTTC. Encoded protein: CASSYRQGIGYTF.

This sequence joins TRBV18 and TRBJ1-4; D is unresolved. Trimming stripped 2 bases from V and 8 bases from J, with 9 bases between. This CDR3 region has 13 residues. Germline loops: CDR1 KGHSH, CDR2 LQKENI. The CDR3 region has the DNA TGTGCCAGCTCACCAAGGGATACCGAAAAACTGTTTTTT. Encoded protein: CASSPRDTEKLFF.

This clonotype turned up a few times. The CDR3 is CASRPRRNTEAFF. The DNA of the CDR3 is TGTGCCAGCAGACCTCGACGTAACACTGAAGCTTTCTTT. The J gene is TRBJ1-1, the V gene TRBV27, with D unresolved. CDR3 length: 13 residues. Looked up from germline, CDR1 is MNHEY and CDR2 is SMNVEV (reference sequence). V gave up 6 bases and J gave up 2 bases, with 10 bases separating them.

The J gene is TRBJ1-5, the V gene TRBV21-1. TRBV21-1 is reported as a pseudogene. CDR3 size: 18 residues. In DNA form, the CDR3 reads TGTGCCAGCAGCGCCTGTGGGAGGGAAAGGTCTGGCAATCAGCCCCAGCATTTT. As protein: CASSACGRERSGNQPQHF.

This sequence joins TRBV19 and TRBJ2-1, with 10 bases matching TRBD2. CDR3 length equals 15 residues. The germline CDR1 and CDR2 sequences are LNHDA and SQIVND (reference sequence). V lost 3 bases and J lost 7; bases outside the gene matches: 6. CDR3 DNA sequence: TGTGCCAGTAGTATCGGGCCTAGCGGGAGTAATGAGCAGTTCTTC. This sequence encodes CASSIGPSGSNEQFF.

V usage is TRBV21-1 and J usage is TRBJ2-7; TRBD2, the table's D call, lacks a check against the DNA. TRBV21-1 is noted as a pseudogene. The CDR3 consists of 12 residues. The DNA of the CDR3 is TGTGCCAGAGTACCGGGGAGGGCCGAGCAGTACTTC. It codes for CARVPGRAEQYF.

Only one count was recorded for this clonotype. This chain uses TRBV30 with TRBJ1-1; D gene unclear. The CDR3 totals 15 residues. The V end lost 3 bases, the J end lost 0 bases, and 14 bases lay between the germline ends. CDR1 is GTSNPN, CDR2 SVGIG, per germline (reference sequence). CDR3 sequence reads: CAWRKATRMNTEAFF. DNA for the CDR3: TGTGCCTGGAGGAAAGCAACCCGGATGAACACTGAAGCTTTCTTT.

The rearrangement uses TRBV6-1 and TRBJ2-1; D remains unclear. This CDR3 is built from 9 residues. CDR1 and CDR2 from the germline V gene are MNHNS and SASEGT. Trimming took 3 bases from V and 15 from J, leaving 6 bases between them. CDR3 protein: CASSDDPFF. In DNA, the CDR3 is TGTGCCAGCAGTGATGATCCGTTCTTC.

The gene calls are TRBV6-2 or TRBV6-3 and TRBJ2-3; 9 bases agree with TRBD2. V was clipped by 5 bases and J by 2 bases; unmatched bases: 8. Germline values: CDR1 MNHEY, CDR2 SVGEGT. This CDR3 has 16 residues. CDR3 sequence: CASSGGLAGLTDTQYF. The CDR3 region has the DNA TGTGCCAGCAGTGGCGGGCTAGCGGGACTCACAGATACGCAGTATTTT.

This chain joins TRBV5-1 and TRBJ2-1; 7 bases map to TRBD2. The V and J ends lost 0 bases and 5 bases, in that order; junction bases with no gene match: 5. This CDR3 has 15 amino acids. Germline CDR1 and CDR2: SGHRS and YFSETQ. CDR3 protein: CASSLGGTTHNEQFF. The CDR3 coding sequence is TGCGCCAGCAGCTTGGGGGGGACTACCCACAATGAGCAGTTCTTC.

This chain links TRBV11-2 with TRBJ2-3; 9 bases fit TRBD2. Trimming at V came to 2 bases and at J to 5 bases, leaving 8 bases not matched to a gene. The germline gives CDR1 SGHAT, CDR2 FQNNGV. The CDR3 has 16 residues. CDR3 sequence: CASSLHGGRAIDTQYF. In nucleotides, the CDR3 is TGTGCCAGCAGCTTACACGGCGGGAGGGCCATAGATACGCAGTATTTT.

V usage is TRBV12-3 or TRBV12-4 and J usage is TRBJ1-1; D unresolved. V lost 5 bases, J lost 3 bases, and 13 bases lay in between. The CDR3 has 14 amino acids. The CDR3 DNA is TGTGCCAGCAGTCCCCGAATCTCCTACACTGAAGCTTTCTTT. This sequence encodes CASSPRISYTEAFF.